This T cell receptor beta chain was retrieved from a study of T cells after yellow fever vaccination (dated by TCRdb to between 2019 and 2020). Some background on the complete study: Libraries from fractions with low cell numbers were prepared with the SMART-Seq v4 Ultra Low Input RNA kit. To follow T-cell clones before and after primary and booster YFV17D yellow fever vaccination, bulk TCR alpha and beta repertoires were sequenced over time. Two healthy male donors, one aged 18 to 30 and one aged 30 to 40 years, made up the cohort. Blood was collected at multiple timepoints before and after primary and secondary immunization, and bulk PBMC replicates and cell subsets were isolated. What the research found in general, with its limitations: A small share of clonotypes occurred in both CD4 and CD8 compartments, likely arising from convergent recombination. Because abundant contaminating clonotypes from the bulk population could be contained in FACS-sorted repertoires, computational filtering was required. Compared with the primary T-cell response, the secondary T-cell response was faster but weaker, reaching its peak on day 5 rather than on day 15. After the booster, most of the clones that had expanded following primary vaccination were detected again (about 95% of CD4 and roughly 90% of CD8), which suggests that memory was broadly maintained. Only a couple of donors were included in the study, so the extent to which the findings can be generalized is limited.

Cut back by 2 bases and 4 bases, the V and J ends lie 11 bases apart. The CDR3 contains 14 residues, cysteine and phenylalanine counted. The DNA shown is the 42-base CDR3, in frame from base 1. Many counts were recorded for this clonotype. The target of this receptor is not known. The input lacks base qualities; no much larger clone sits a single base away. What the treatment or condition label conveys for this sample: live attenuated yellow fever vaccine strain. PBMCs were isolated from peripheral blood using a standard Ficoll-Paque protocol. Dynabeads CD4 and CD8 positive selection kits were used to isolate CD4 and CD8 T-cell fractions. TriZol was used to extract RNA from bulk PBMCs, CD4 and CD8 fractions, and dextramer-positive and dextramer-negative fractions. TCR cDNA was synthesized by 5'RACE template switching, which introduced a universal primer site and unique molecular identifiers. Priming of cDNA synthesis was performed from both the TCR alpha and TCR beta constant segments. Two PCR steps were used to amplify libraries, with sample barcodes and sequencing adapters being added in the second step. Sequencing of libraries was done on Illumina HiSeq 2500 (2x100 bp) or NovaSeq (2x150 bp). The study's processing was this. Demultiplexing of reads and collapsing into UMI consensus sequences were performed with MIGEC, and V(D)J alignment was carried out with MiXCR. Using edgeR on replicate PBMC samples, clonotypes were called vaccine-responding if FDR was below 0.01 and the log2 fold change was above 5 up to day 15. CD4 or CD8 identity was assigned to each bulk clonotype according to whether the clonotype was present at higher abundance in the sequenced CD4 repertoire or the sequenced CD8 repertoire. Using fastp trimming at Q25 and MiXCR clonotype assembly, TCRdb reanalyzed the public sequencing data and kept in-frame beta chains. Every CDR3 protein is listed once, alongside the most common genes and DNA of its rows. The V and J calls shown here were made by TCRdb, not taken from the authors' results. The sample includes 120,000 to 150,000 distinct CDR3 sequences, with roughly 8% observed a single time. Roughly 0.77% of the sample comes from the top ten.

The sequence is built from TRBV12-3 or TRBV12-4 and TRBJ2-5; the D gene could be TRBD1 or TRBD2, each one agreeing over 5 bases. This TCR derives from a man under 40 who received the YFV17D yellow fever vaccine. The specimen comprised CD4+ T cells sorted from PBMCs, sampled 5 days after the yellow fever booster vaccination. The CDR3 in this case is CASSLRGAAETQYF. The nucleotides are TGTGCCAGCAGTTTAAGAGGGGCAGCAGAGACCCAGTACTTC.